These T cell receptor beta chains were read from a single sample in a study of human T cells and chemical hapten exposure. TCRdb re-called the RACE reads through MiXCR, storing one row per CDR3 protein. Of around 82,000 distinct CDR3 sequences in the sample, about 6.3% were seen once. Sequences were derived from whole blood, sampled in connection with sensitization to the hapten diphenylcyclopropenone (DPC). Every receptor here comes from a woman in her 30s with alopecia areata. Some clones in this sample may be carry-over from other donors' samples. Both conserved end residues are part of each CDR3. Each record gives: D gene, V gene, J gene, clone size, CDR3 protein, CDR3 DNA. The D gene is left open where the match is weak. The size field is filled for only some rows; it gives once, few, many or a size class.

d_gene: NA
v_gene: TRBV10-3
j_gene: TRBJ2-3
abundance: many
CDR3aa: CAMKGGPSTDTQYF
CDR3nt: TGTGCCATGAAGGGGGGGCCGTCCACAGATACGCAGTATTTT

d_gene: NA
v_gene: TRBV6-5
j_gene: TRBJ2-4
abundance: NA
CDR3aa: CASSYSIPRGGYLAKNIQYF
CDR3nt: TGTGCCAGCAGTTACTCGATACCCCGAGGGGGGTATCTAGCCAAAAACATTCAGTACTTC

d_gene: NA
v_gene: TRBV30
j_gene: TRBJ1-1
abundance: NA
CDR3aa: CAWSPRREAFF
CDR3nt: TGTGCCTGGAGTCCCAGACGGGAAGCTTTCTTT

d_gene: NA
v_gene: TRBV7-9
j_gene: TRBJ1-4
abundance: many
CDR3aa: CASRAATNEKLFF
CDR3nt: TGTGCCAGCAGAGCAGCAACTAATGAAAAACTGTTTTTT

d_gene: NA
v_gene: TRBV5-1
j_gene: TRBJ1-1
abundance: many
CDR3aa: CASSQQGGETEAFF
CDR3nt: TGCGCCAGCAGCCAGCAGGGAGGAGAGACTGAAGCTTTCTTT

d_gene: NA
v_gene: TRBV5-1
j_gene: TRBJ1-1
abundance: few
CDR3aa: CASSLSSTEAFF
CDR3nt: TGCGCCAGCAGCTTGTCGAGTACTGAAGCTTTCTTT

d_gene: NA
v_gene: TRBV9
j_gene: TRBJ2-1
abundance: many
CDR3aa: CASSVGGSMGYNEQFF
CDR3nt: TGTGCCAGCAGCGTAGGAGGGTCCATGGGGTACAATGAGCAGTTCTTC

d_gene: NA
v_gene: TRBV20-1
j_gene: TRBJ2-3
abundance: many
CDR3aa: CSALDSFRTDTQYF
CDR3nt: TGCAGTGCCCTAGACAGCTTCAGGACAGATACGCAGTATTTT

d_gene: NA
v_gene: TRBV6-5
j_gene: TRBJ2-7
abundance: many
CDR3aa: CASSPPAKGTYEQYF
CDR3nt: TGTGCCAGCAGTCCCCCTGCCAAAGGGACCTACGAGCAGTACTTC

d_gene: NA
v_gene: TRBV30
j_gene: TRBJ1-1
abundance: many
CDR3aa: CAWKTGNTEAFF
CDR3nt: TGTGCCTGGAAGACAGGGAACACTGAAGCTTTCTTT

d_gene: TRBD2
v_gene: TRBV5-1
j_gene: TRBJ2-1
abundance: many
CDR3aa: CASSPGWGGDPYNEQFF
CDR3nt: TGCGCCAGCAGCCCCGGCTGGGGGGGGGACCCCTACAATGAGCAGTTCTTC

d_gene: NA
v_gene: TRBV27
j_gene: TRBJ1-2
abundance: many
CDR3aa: CASSLEGSYGYTF
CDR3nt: TGTGCCAGCAGTTTAGAGGGGTCCTATGGCTACACCTTC

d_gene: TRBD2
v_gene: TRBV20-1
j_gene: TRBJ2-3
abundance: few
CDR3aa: CSATDPRGAGTDTQYF
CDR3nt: TGCAGTGCTACTGACCCGCGGGGGGCCGGCACAGATACGCAGTATTTT

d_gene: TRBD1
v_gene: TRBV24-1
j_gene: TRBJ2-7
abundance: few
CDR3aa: CATSDVKPGQPIYEQYF
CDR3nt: TGTGCCACCAGTGATGTCAAACCGGGACAGCCTATTTACGAGCAGTACTTC

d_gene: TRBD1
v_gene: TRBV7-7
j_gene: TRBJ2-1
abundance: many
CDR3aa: CASSLRQGAIEQFF
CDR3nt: TGTGCTAGCAGCTTACGTCAGGGGGCAATCGAGCAGTTCTTC

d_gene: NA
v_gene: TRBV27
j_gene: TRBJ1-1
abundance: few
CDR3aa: CASSTALQAQAFF
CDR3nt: TGTGCCAGCAGTACAGCCTTACAGGCACAAGCTTTCTTT

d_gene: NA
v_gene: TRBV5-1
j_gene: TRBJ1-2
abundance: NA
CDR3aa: CASSPDSILTNYGYTF
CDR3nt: TGCGCCAGCAGCCCAGACAGTATCCTTACTAACTATGGCTACACCTTC

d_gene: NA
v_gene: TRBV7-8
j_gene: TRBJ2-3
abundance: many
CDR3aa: CASSYLPSRQTYTDTQYF
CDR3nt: TGTGCCAGCAGCTATTTACCGTCCCGACAAACGTACACAGATACGCAGTATTTT

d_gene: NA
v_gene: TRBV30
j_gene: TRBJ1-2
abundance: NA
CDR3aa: CAWSVGGRDGYTF
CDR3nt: TGTGCCTGGAGTGTTGGGGGGCGCGATGGCTACACCTTC

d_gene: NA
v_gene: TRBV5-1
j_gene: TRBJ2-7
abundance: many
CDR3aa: CASSVTAGSGSYEQYF
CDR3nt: TGCGCCAGCAGCGTTACAGCCGGGTCTGGTAGCTACGAGCAGTACTTC

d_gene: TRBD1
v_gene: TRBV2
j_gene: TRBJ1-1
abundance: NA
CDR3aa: CASRAGTGTAEAFF
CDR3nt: TGTGCCAGCAGGGCCGGGACAGGGACGGCTGAAGCTTTCTTT

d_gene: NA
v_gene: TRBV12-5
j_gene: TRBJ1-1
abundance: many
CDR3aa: CASGLSFGGSFSEAFF
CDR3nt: TGTGCTAGTGGTTTGTCCTTCGGGGGGAGTTTCAGTGAAGCTTTCTTT

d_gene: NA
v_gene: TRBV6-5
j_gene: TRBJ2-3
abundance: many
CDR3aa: CASSAGTDTQYF
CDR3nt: TGTGCCTCGTCCGCGGGCACAGATACGCAGTATTTT

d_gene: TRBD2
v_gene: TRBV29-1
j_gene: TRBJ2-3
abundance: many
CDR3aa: CSVSGSGITDTQYF
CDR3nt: TGCAGCGTTAGTGGTAGCGGGATCACAGATACGCAGTATTTT

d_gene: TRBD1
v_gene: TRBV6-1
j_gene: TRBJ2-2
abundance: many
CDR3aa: CASSEHRDRNTGELFF
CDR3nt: TGTGCCAGCAGTGAACACAGGGACAGGAACACCGGGGAGCTGTTTTTT

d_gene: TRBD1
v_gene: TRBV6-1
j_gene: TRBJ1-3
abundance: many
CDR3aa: CASSEFETGRNTIYF
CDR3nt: TGTGCCAGCAGTGAGTTCGAGACAGGGAGGAACACCATATATTTT

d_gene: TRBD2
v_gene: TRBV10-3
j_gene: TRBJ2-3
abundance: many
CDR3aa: CAISFSGVTDTQYF
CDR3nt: TGTGCCATCAGCTTTAGCGGGGTAACAGATACGCAGTATTTT

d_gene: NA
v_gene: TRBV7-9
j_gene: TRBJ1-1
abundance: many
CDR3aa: CASSLEIGMNTEAFF
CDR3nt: TGTGCCAGCAGCTTAGAGATAGGCATGAACACTGAAGCTTTCTTT

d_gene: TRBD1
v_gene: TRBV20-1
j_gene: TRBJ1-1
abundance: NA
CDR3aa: CSAREQGANTEAFF
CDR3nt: TGCAGTGCTAGAGAACAGGGGGCGAACACTGAAGCTTTCTTT

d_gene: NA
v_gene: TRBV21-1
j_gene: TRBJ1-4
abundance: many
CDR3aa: CASQPRQGTNEKLFF
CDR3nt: TGTGCCAGCCAACCCAGGCAGGGCACTAATGAAAAACTGTTTTTT

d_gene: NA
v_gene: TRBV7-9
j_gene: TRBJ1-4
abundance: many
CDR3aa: CASSSNVPGPWKEKLFF
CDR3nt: TGTGCCAGCAGCTCCAACGTCCCGGGCCCGTGGAAAGAAAAACTGTTTTTT

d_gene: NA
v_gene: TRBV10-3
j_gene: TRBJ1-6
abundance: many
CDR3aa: CAISQNRDNSPLHF
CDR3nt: TGTGCCATCAGTCAAAACAGGGATAATTCACCCCTCCACTTT

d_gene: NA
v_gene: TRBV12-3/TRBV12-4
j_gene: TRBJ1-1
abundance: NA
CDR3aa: CASSPEVGANTEAFF
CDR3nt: TGTGCCAGCAGTCCCGAGGTGGGGGCAAACACTGAAGCTTTCTTT

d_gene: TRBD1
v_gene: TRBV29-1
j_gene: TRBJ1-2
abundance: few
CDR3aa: CSATPGQGGSGYTF
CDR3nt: TGCAGCGCGACACCGGGACAGGGTGGATCTGGCTACACCTTC

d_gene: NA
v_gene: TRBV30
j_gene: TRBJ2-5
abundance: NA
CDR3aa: CAWSVRQGETQYF
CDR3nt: TGTGCCTGGAGTGTACGCCAGGGAGAGACCCAGTACTTC

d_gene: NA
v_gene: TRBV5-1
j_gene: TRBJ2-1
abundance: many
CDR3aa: CASKGGDSYNEQFF
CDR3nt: TGCGCCAGCAAAGGGGGGGACTCCTACAATGAGCAGTTCTTC

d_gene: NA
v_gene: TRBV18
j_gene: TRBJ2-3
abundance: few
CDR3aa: CASSPIGQSTDTQYF
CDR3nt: TGTGCCAGCTCACCAATCGGACAGAGCACAGATACGCAGTATTTT

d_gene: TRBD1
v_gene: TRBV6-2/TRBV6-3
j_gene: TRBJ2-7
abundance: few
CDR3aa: CASKGQGDYEQYF
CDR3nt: TGTGCCAGCAAGGGACAGGGTGACTACGAGCAGTACTTC

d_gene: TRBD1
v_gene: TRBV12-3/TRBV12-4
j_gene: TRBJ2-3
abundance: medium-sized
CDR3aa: CASSFALAGGANTQYF
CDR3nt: TGTGCCAGCAGTTTTGCCCTCGCAGGGGGCGCGAATACGCAGTATTTT

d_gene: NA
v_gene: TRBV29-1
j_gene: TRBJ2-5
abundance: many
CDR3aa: CSVVPRGLGETQYF
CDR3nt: TGCAGCGTTGTCCCCAGGGGTTTAGGAGAGACCCAGTACTTC